The 7 T cell receptor beta chains listed next were all sequenced from one sample in a study of early stage breast cancer tumors. The method was immunoSEQ multiplex PCR; TCRdb's version includes in-frame clones alone and lacks a portion of them. Among 55,000 to 70,000 clones, 65% to 85% were seen once, and the ten largest hold 4.7%. Sequencing was carried out using blood. These TCRs come from a person in their forties with breast cancer.

V and J are TRBV30 and TRBJ1-1, with D possibly matching TRBD1 (6 bases). The CDR3 runs 14 residues. The germline V and J ends were trimmed by 0 bases and 3 bases, with 11 bases remaining between them. Germline CDR1 is GTSNPN and CDR2 is SVGIG (reference sequence). CDR3 residues: CAWSVQGLHTEAFF. The CDR3 DNA reads as TGTGCCTGGAGTGTACAGGGACTCCACACTGAAGCTTTCTTT.

This clone has only one observation. The rearrangement uses TRBV5-8 and TRBJ1-1, with D tentatively TRBD1 (6 bases). The V gene lost 2 bases and the J gene lost 4 bases, with 6 bases spanning the gap. Per the germline V gene, CDR1 is SGHTS and CDR2 is YDEGEE. This CDR3 region has 12 residues. The CDR3 here is CASSFRGTEAFF. CDR3 coding DNA: TGTGCCAGCAGCTTCAGGGGCACTGAAGCTTTCTTT.

The V and J genes are TRBV6-5 and TRBJ2-2; the D is unclear. In germline, CDR1 is MNHEY, CDR2 SVGAGI. With 0 bases removed from V and 4 bases from J, the gap between germline ends came to 9 bases. This CDR3 has 15 residues. CDR3 protein: CASSYSWVATGELFF. CDR3 DNA: TGTGCCAGCAGTTACTCTTGGGTGGCCACCGGGGAGCTGTTTTTT.

The chain has TRBV10-3 and TRBJ1-1; tentative D call: TRBD1 (5 bases). In germline, CDR1 is ENHRY, CDR2 SYGVKD. The CDR3 length is 13 residues. Trimming shortened V by 4 bases and J by 4 bases, and 10 bases separated the two germline ends. As DNA, the CDR3 is TGTGCCATCAGTGCAGACAGCATCACTGAAGCTTTCTTT. Amino acids: CAISADSITEAFF.

The V gene is TRBV4-1, the J gene TRBJ2-1; TRBD2 matches 9 bases. The CDR3 is 16 residues long. V lost 3 bases to trimming and J lost 8 bases; unmatched junction nucleotides: 11. The germline V gene encodes CDR1 MGHRA and CDR2 YSYEKL. This CDR3 reads CASSHTTSAGGHEQFF. The CDR3 DNA sequence: TGCGCCAGCAGCCACACGACTAGTGCGGGAGGGCATGAGCAGTTCTTC.

The chain carries TRBV5-1 and TRBJ2-2; D not resolved. Between the trimmed V and J ends, which lost 2 bases and 2 bases, there was a span of 16 bases. The length of the CDR3 is 17 residues. The germline gives CDR1 SGHRS, CDR2 YFSETQ. The CDR3 DNA is TGCGCCAGCAGCTTTCCGAACCTAACAGTCAACACCGGGGAGCTGTTTTTT. Its translation: CASSFPNLTVNTGELFF.

The chain uses TRBV5-1 and TRBJ1-2; D perhaps matches TRBD1 (6 bases). The CDR3 loop spans 15 amino acids. V lost 4 bases to trimming and J lost 8 bases, with 21 bases between them. Per the germline V gene, CDR1 is SGHRS and CDR2 is YFSETQ. The DNA for the CDR3 is TGCGCCAGCAGCCCCAACCCGGGGGCCGTGGGCGGCTACACCTTC. Translation gives CASSPNPGAVGGYTF. Full variable domain (missing parts from reference TRBV5-1 and TRBJ1-2): KAGVTQTPRYLIKTRGQQVTLSCSPISGHRSVSWYQQTPGQGLQFLFEYFSETQRNKGNFPGRFSGRQFSNSRSEMNVSTLELGDSALYLCASSPNPGAVGGYTFGSGTRLTVV.